A single sample gave rise to the 22 T cell receptor beta chains below, sequenced in a study of blood T cells in healthy people across ages (dated by TCRdb to the mid-2010s). The library was prepared using 5' RACE. Sequencing instrument: Illumina HiSeq 2500. The second PCR ran for about 6 to 12 cycles and used a J-beta primer mix along with a sample-barcoded 5' primer. The public reads were reanalyzed by TCRdb: fastp trimming at Q25, MiXCR alignment, in-frame beta chains only. Rows merge per CDR3 protein into single entries with the most common DNA and genes. For this sample the table gives 800,000 to 900,000 distinct CDR3 sequences, of which 55% to 65% were detected only once. Roughly a quarter of the sample rests with the top ten. The sequencing input was blood. The receptors here all came from a young man in good health.

The chain is built from TRBV10-3 and TRBJ1-4; D not certain. Germline loops: CDR1 ENHRY, CDR2 SYGVKD. Trimming took off 2 bases at V and 7 bases at J, with 14 bases between the two ends. The CDR3 totals 15 residues. CDR3 sequence: CAISETLTKGEKLFF. The CDR3 region has the DNA TGTGCCATCAGTGAGACTCTAACAAAGGGTGAAAAACTGTTTTTT.

This clonotype has more than one count but fewer than ten. The genes are TRBV7-9 and TRBJ1-5; D may be TRBD1 (5 bases). V lost 1 base and J lost 2, with 9 bases in between. Per the germline V gene, CDR1 is SEHNR and CDR2 is FQNEAQ (reference sequence). The CDR3 loop spans 15 amino acids. CDR3 DNA: TGTGCCAGCAGCTTAGATCAGGGAGGCAATCAGCCCCAGCATTTT. This translates into CASSLDQGGNQPQHF.

With respect to this clonotype: One end of the junction does not line up with germline, which may come from a read error. The chain joins TRBV24-1 to TRBJ2-1; perhaps D is TRBD1 or TRBD2 (5 bases each). This CDR3 contains 15 residues. The germline V gene encodes CDR1 KGHDR and CDR2 SFDVKD. The CDR3 here is CATSDPRGAGNVQFF. The CDR3 nucleotides are TGTGCCACCAGTGACCCTCGAGGGGCTGGCAATGTGCAGTTCTTC.

As regards this clonotype: A clone one base away is much larger, so this may be a read error. This chain joins TRBV5-1 and TRBJ2-4; D perhaps matches TRBD1 (6 bases). Germline CDR1 and CDR2: SGHRS and YFSETQ. The ends were cut back, 4 bases at V and 7 bases at J, with 12 bases in the middle. This CDR3 region has 13 residues. CDR3 in amino acids: CASSIGQYNIQYF. DNA of the CDR3: TGCGCCAGCAGCATCGGACAGTACAACATTCAGTACTTC.

This clonotype has just one count. The rearrangement uses TRBV30 and TRBJ2-5; D is unresolved. Trimming stripped 3 bases from V and 2 bases from J, with 19 bases between. Germline CDR1 and CDR2: GTSNPN and SVGIG (reference sequence). The CDR3 sequence is 16 residues long. CDR3 protein: CAWSVGAINPQETQYF. CDR3 coding DNA: TGTGCCTGGAGCGTAGGTGCGATAAACCCACAAGAGACCCAGTACTTC.

J is TRBJ2-3 and V is TRBV7-2, with 11 bases identical to TRBD2. Germline CDR1 reads SGHTA; CDR2 reads FQGNSA. V shed 1 base, J shed 1 base, and the junction held 10 bases outside the gene matches. CDR3 length: 19 residues. The CDR3 loop reads CASSLVGFSGGAGTDTQYF. CDR3 DNA: TGTGCCAGCAGCTTAGTGGGGTTTAGCGGGGGGGCTGGCACAGATACGCAGTATTTT.

The chain employs TRBV20-1 and TRBJ1-4, with D unresolved. Germline CDR1 reads DFQATT; CDR2 reads SNEGSKA (reference sequence). V lost 4 bases and J lost 7, with 19 bases in between. The CDR3 covers 15 residues. CDR3 DNA: TGCAGTGCTATCCCCGATTTCTCAACAACTGAAAAACTGTTTTTT. Encoded protein: CSAIPDFSTTEKLFF.

This chain joins TRBV12-3 or TRBV12-4 and TRBJ2-1; D might be TRBD2 (7 bases). The V end was cut by 3 bases, the J end by 4 bases, with 16 bases between. CDR3 size: 16 residues. The CDR3 is CASSLGGTQSYNEQFF. The CDR3 DNA reads TGTGCCAGCAGTTTGGGAGGGACACAATCTTACAATGAGCAGTTCTTC.

This clonotype was detected a few times. The rearrangement uses TRBV24-1 and TRBJ2-1, with 8 bases lining up with TRBD1. Germline CDR1 is KGHDR and CDR2 is SFDVKD. The trim removed 4 bases at V and 5 bases at J, leaving 6 bases unmatched. The CDR3 totals 15 residues. CDR3 DNA: TGTGCCACCAGTGAACCGGGACAGGTGAACAATGAGCAGTTCTTC. It yields the protein CATSEPGQVNNEQFF.

On this clonotype itself: The junction shows a germline mismatch at one end, possibly a read error. The CDR3 is CASSQAGTGGHRTEAFF. CDR3 nucleotide sequence: TGTGCCAGCAGTCAAGCTGGGACAGGGGGCCACCGCACTGAAGCTTTCTTT. The chain has TRBV4-2 and TRBJ1-1; 12 bases align to TRBD1. The CDR3 is 17 amino acids. In germline, CDR1 is LGHNA, CDR2 YNFKEQ.

This chain links TRBV4-2 with TRBJ1-5; 8 bases are shared with TRBD1. From germline, CDR1 is LGHNA and CDR2 YNFKEQ. The length of the CDR3 is 17 residues. V lost 0 bases, J lost 1 base, and 5 bases stayed unmatched. CDR3 nucleotide sequence: TGTGCCAGCAGCCAAGACCAGGGGGCAAGAAGCAATCAGCCCCAGCATTTT. It codes for CASSQDQGARSNQPQHF.

The chain joins TRBV7-2 to TRBJ1-2, with D perhaps TRBD1 (6 bases). Trimming shortened V by 5 bases and J by 8 bases, and 15 bases separated the two germline ends. The CDR3 is 13 residues long. Germline CDR1 is SGHTA and CDR2 is FQGNSA. The CDR3 DNA follows: TGTGCCAGCAGCCCCCAGGGACAAGGAGGCTACACCTTC. Encoded protein: CASSPQGQGGYTF.

V is TRBV4-2 and J is TRBJ2-3; unclear D gene. The V gene's germline CDR1 is LGHNA and CDR2 YNFKEQ. Trimming shortened V by 0 bases and J by 3 bases, and 4 bases separated the two germline ends. This CDR3 is 13 amino acids long. CDR3 region: CASSQEWTDTQYF. In DNA form, the CDR3 reads TGTGCCAGCAGCCAAGAATGGACAGATACGCAGTATTTT.

The chain has TRBV20-1 and TRBJ2-6, with unresolved D. Per germline, CDR1 DFQATT and CDR2 SNEGSKA (reference sequence). V shed 3 bases and J shed 1 base, with 1 base lying between them. The CDR3 is 12 residues long. For the CDR3, the DNA is TGCAGTGCTAGTTCTGGGGCCAACGTCCTGACTTTC. Its translation: CSASSGANVLTF.

This clonotype was recorded a few times. The J gene is TRBJ1-5, the V gene TRBV7-9; maybe TRBD1 (5 bases). The V gene lost 1 base and the J gene lost 5 bases, with 9 bases spanning the gap. The CDR3 is made up of 14 amino acids. Germline V gives CDR1 SEHNR, CDR2 FQNEAQ (reference sequence). The CDR3 DNA follows: TGTGCCAGCAGCTTAGGGAGGGGCGATCAGCCCCAGCATTTT. Its protein is CASSLGRGDQPQHF.

V usage is TRBV4-3 and J usage is TRBJ2-3; 8 bases line up with TRBD2. The CDR3 is 16 amino acids. V lost 1 base, J lost 1 base, and 4 bases stayed unmatched. Germline-derived CDR1 and CDR2 are LGHNA and YSLEER. The CDR3: CASSQVGGGRTDTQYF. The DNA for the CDR3 is TGCGCCAGCAGCCAAGTCGGCGGGGGGCGCACAGATACGCAGTATTTT.

The rearrangement links TRBV25-1 to TRBJ2-1; 9 bases align to TRBD1. Germline trimming cut 1 base from V and 9 bases from J; bases unmatched to any gene: 10. Germline CDR1 reads MGHDK; CDR2 reads SYGVNS. CDR3 length: 16 residues. CDR3 bases: TGTGCCAGCAGTGAATGGGACAGGGCCGACTCGGGTGAGCAGTTCTTC. It specifies CASSEWDRADSGEQFF.

This rearrangement joins TRBV7-3 to TRBJ1-6, with 9 nucleotides matching TRBD1. Germline V gene data show CDR1 as SGHTA and CDR2 as FQGTGA. The CDR3 has 15 residues. Trimming removed 1 base from V and 9 bases from J; junction bases left unmatched: 4. This CDR3 is CASSLMGTGTSPLHF. CDR3 sequence (DNA): TGTGCCAGCAGCTTAATGGGGACAGGGACTTCACCCCTCCACTTT.

This clonotype was counted a few times. The V gene is TRBV6-1, the J gene TRBJ2-7; no firm D call. The CDR3 contains 11 residues. The germline V and J ends were trimmed by 9 bases and 2 bases, with 8 bases remaining between them. Looked up from germline, CDR1 is MNHNS and CDR2 is SASEGT. CDR3 DNA sequence: TGTGCCAGTACCAGCGCCTACGAGCAGTACTTC. Amino acid sequence: CASTSAYEQYF.

A few counts support this clonotype. The chain employs TRBV10-3 and TRBJ1-5; D not certain. CDR1 and CDR2 (germline): ENHRY, SYGVKD. The CDR3 length is 12 residues. Trimming pared 6 bases from V and 3 bases from J, leaving 6 bases between. The CDR3 DNA follows: TGTGCCATCAGCCCCAACAATCAGCCCCAGCATTTT. Translating gives CAISPNNQPQHF.

The sample holds a few counts of this clonotype. V gene TRBV21-1 combines with J gene TRBJ2-5. TRBV21-1 counts as a pseudogene. This CDR3 is built from 14 residues. CDR3 sequence: CASINPEVQETQYF. The CDR3 DNA reads as TGTGCCAGCATCAACCCAGAGGTCCAAGAGACCCAGTACTTC.

This chain connects TRBV7-7 to TRBJ2-2; possible D gene TRBD1, 6 bases. In germline, CDR1 is SSHAT, CDR2 FNYEAQ (reference sequence). V lost 2 bases, J lost 7 bases, and 11 bases lay in between. The CDR3 totals 14 residues. CDR3 sequence: CASSLQGRGGELFF. DNA for the CDR3: TGTGCCAGCAGCTTACAGGGGCGCGGCGGGGAGCTGTTTTTT.